This T cell receptor (beta chain) was captured by sequencing in a study of blood T cell repertoires in COVID-19. The overall study: Specimens from acute and convalescent COVID-19 originated in the United States, Italy and Spain. PBMCs, B-cell-depleted T cells, or T cells were the source of the cDNA or gDNA that made up the material.

Enrolment of Seattle patients took place during active infection, and they were followed longitudinally. The germline V gene has CDR1 MGHDK and CDR2 SYGVNS. CDR3 length: 14 amino acids. V was clipped by 3 bases and J by 2 bases, with 10 bases between them. As processed by the authors: Amplification from reference gene primers served as the basis for estimated nucleated cell counts. TCRdb keeps only in-frame clones here, not all; method: immunoSEQ multiplex PCR. V and J calls and clone size follow that table, whereas D and trimming were derived from the DNA. This sample has about 370,000 clones, with about 90% found just once.

This sequence joins TRBV25-1 and TRBJ2-5; perhaps TRBD1 as D (5 bases). The sequence was collected from a woman under 40 with COVID-19, enrolled during active disease. The specimen sequenced was peripheral blood. The chain's CDR3 is CASSDQGPQETQYF. DNA of the CDR3: TGTGCCAGCAGTGACCAGGGCCCTCAAGAGACCCAGTACTTC.